This entry lists 14 T cell receptor beta chains sequenced from one sample in a study of CD8+ T cells in alopecia areata. RNA was extracted and reverse transcribed into cDNA as the sequencing template. Data came from immunoSEQ multiplex PCR; TCRdb stores just in-frame clones and leaves some out. The sample offers about 120,000 clones and no singletons, the top ten holding around 20%. Sequenced: lesional skin. All receptors come from a C3H/HeJ mouse with alopecia areata. These mice share the MHC haplotype H2-k.

Concerning this clone itself: Gene labels here are mouse ones. The read finishes 4 residues shy of the CDR3 end, and the germline J gene is used to complete it. This chain uses TRBV13-2 with TRBJ2-3; 8 positions match TRBD2. The CDR3 is made up of 14 amino acids. Germline V gene data show CDR1 as NNHNN and CDR2 as SYGAGS (reference sequence). The J segment lost 3 bases and the V segment lost 2 bases, leaving 2 bases of the junction unmatched. The CDR3 bases that were read are TGTGCCAGCGGTGAGGACTGGGAGGCAGAA. Encoded protein: CASGEDWEAE. From start to end, the CDR3 is CASGEDWEAETLYF.

In this sample, this clone turned up many times. Genes and germline are mouse. The CDR3 end is not reached by the read, which stops 4 residues before it; the germline J gene fills it in. The chain has TRBV1 and TRBJ2-1, with D uncertain. Germline CDR1 NSQYPW, CDR2 LRSPGD (reference sequence). Trimming removed 5 bases at V and 1 base at J, with 6 bases between. The CDR3 loop spans 13 amino acids. CDR3 DNA (partial): TGCACCTGCAGTCGCAGAAACTATGCT. It translates to CTCSRRNYA. The entire CDR3 protein reads CTCSRRNYAEQFF.

This clone was detected a few times. Gene names and germline match the mouse. The missing CDR3 end, 4 residues past where the read stops, is filled in from the germline J gene. This rearrangement joins TRBV13-3 to TRBJ2-1, with 13 positions matching TRBD2. The CDR3 is 15 residues long. The ends lost 6 bases at V and 6 bases at J; junction bases unmatched: 6. Germline V CDR1 and CDR2: NNHDY, SYVADS. CDR3: CASTGLGGRVAEQFF. The part of the CDR3 DNA that was read is TGTGCCAGCACCGGACTGGGGGGGCGCGTTGCT.

This clone was observed at least ten times. Gene labels here are mouse ones. The read finishes 4 residues shy of the CDR3 end, and the germline J gene is used to complete it. The V gene is TRBV17, the J gene TRBJ1-4, with 11 bases aligning to TRBD1. CDR1 is MNHDT and CDR2 is YYDKIL in the germline V gene. The CDR3 is 14 residues long. V gave up 3 bases and J gave up 6 bases; unmatched junction bases: 0. CDR3 sequence reads: CASSRDRGHERLFF. The CDR3 DNA, read in part, is TGTGCTAGCAGTAGGGACAGGGGGCACGAA. Supplemented by reference TRBV17 and TRBJ1-4, the full variable domain reads DTTVKQNPRYKLARVGKPVNLICSQTMNHDTMYWYQKKPNQAPKLLLFYYDKILNREADTFEKFQSSRPNNSFCSLYIGSAGLEYSAMYLCASSRDRGHERLFFGHGTKLSVL.

In regard to this clone: The gene names given are mouse names. The read ends 4 residues early relative to the CDR3; the germline J gene fills the gap. This chain links TRBV19 with TRBJ2-5; 12 bases are shared with TRBD2. The CDR3 length is 16 residues. The germline V gene encodes CDR1 FNHDT and CDR2 SITEND (reference sequence). CDR3 DNA, as far as it was read: TGTGCCAGCAGTATTTCCAGACTGGGGGGGCACGAC. Its protein is CASSISRLGGHD. The entire CDR3 protein is CASSISRLGGHDTQYF.

Ten or more counts support this clone. Germline and genes here are mouse. The read comes to an end 4 residues before the CDR3 does, leaving the germline J gene to fill in the end. The chain combines TRBV13-3 with TRBJ1-2; 11 nucleotides line up with TRBD1. Unmatched junction bases numbered 6, after V lost 3 bases and J lost 2 bases. Germline values: CDR1 NNHDY, CDR2 SYVADS. This CDR3 spans 16 amino acids. CDR3 bases read: TGTGCCAGCAGTGCCGGGACAGGGGGGGGGAACTCC. Protein product: CASSAGTGGGNS. Given in full, the CDR3 is CASSAGTGGGNSDYTF.

In the case of this clone: Gene names are mouse gene names. The CDR3 is CASSGTGKAETLYF. CDR3 bases read: TGTGCCAGCAGTGGGACAGGGAAAGCAGAA. The genes are TRBV13-3 and TRBJ2-3; 8 positions match TRBD1. With the read ending 4 residues before the CDR3 end, the germline J gene is used to fill in that end. V shed 3 bases and J 3 bases; nucleotides not matched to a gene: 3. The CDR3 totals 14 residues. The germline V gene has CDR1 NNHDY and CDR2 SYVADS.

This clone was counted ten times or more. Mouse gene names apply. The DNA ends 4 residues before the CDR3 does, and the rest of the CDR3 is filled in from the germline J gene. The rearrangement links TRBV13-3 to TRBJ2-3; 7 bases map to TRBD2. The CDR3 covers 16 residues. CDR1 and CDR2 (germline): NNHDY, SYVADS. Unmatched junction bases numbered 8, after V lost 2 bases and J lost 2 bases. The sequenced part of the CDR3 DNA is TGTGCCAGCAGTGAAGTGGGGGGTCCTGATGCAGAA. This gives the protein CASSEVGGPDAE. The full CDR3 reads CASSEVGGPDAETLYF.

A few counts support this clone. Gene names are mouse gene names. The read ends 4 residues early relative to the CDR3; the germline J gene fills the gap. The rearrangement links TRBV13-2 to TRBJ1-2; D unclear. The germline gives CDR1 NNHNN, CDR2 SYGAGS (reference sequence). The CDR3 spans 14 residues. V lost 0 bases and J lost 0, with 6 bases in between. Here the CDR3 reads CASGDGQPNSDYTF. The part of the CDR3 DNA that was read is TGTGCCAGCGGTGATGGACAACCAAACTCC.

To note about this clone: Gene names denote mouse genes. The CDR3 is cut off 4 residues early in the read; its end comes from the germline J gene. The V call is TRBV14, the J call TRBJ2-5, with 9 bases matching TRBD1. The J segment lost 0 bases and the V segment lost 5 bases, leaving 4 bases of the junction unmatched. Germline V gene sequence: CDR1 SGHDT, CDR2 FRDEAV. There are 15 residues in the CDR3. CDR3 sequence reads: CASSRGQGNQDTQYF. The part of the CDR3 DNA that was read is TGTGCCAGCAGCCGCGGACAGGGGAACCAAGAC.

This clone was detected only a few times. Genes and germline come from the mouse. The read terminates 4 residues ahead of where the CDR3 ends, so the germline J gene completes it. The rearrangement links TRBV13-3 to TRBJ2-2; D may be TRBD2 (7 bases). The CDR3 runs 13 residues. Germline V lookup: CDR1 NNHDY, CDR2 SYVADS. Trimming stripped 6 bases from V and 4 bases from J, with 10 bases between. Incomplete CDR3 DNA: TGTGCCAGCAACCGGGGGGCCACCGGG. It yields the protein CASNRGATG. The CDR3 in full is CASNRGATGQLYF.

In the case of this clone: The germline and genes are mouse ones. With the read ending 4 residues before the CDR3 end, the germline J gene is used to fill in that end. The rearrangement links TRBV13-3 to TRBJ2-5; 8 bases fit TRBD2. The CDR3 is made up of 15 amino acids. Germline-derived CDR1 and CDR2 are NNHDY and SYVADS. CDR3 sequence reads: CASSDPGGREDTQYF. CDR3 DNA, as far as it was read: TGTGCCAGCAGTGATCCGGGGGGGCGCGAAGAC.

This clone was seen only a few times. Here the gene names and germline are mouse. The sequenced fragment ends 4 residues before the CDR3 boundary, so the rest is inferred from the germline J gene. This sequence joins TRBV1 and TRBJ2-1, with 11 positions matching TRBD2. The CDR3 sequence is 15 residues long. V was clipped by 8 bases and J by 1 base; unmatched bases: 4. Germline V gives CDR1 NSQYPW, CDR2 LRSPGD (reference sequence). Incomplete CDR3 DNA: TGCACCTGCCCCCGGACTGGGGGGAACTATGCT. It specifies CTCPRTGGNYA. The full CDR3 protein is CTCPRTGGNYAEQFF.

In regard to this clone: The gene symbols are mouse symbols. Read data end 4 residues before the CDR3 end; the end is taken from the germline J gene. The chain carries TRBV17 and TRBJ2-3; 9 bases match TRBD1. Looked up from germline, CDR1 is MNHDT and CDR2 is YYDKIL. The length of the CDR3 is 16 residues. Here the CDR3 reads CASSRDRGQGEETLYF. Incomplete CDR3 DNA: TGTGCTAGCAGTAGAGATCGGGGACAGGGCGAAGAA.